This TCR beta chain was sequenced in a study of shared clonotypes between healthy human individuals. The authors loaded around 190 ng DNA, about 30,000 T cell genomes, into sorted-subset replicate PCRs. Method: immunoSEQ multiplex PCR; TCRdb's copy keeps in-frame clones and lacks some. The table records some 2,500,000 clones, 80% to 95% of them present only once. Study-level points and caveats: Non-shared clonotypes displayed generation probabilities falling below those of clonotypes present in all four donors. Estimated clonotype richness was generally higher in naive than memory subsets.

In the case of this clone: No antigen is known for it.

Per the germline V gene, CDR1 is SGHKS and CDR2 is YYEKEE (reference sequence). The CDR3 has 14 amino acids. The V and J ends lost 5 bases and 4 bases respectively, with 13 bases between them. V is TRBV5-5 and J is TRBJ1-3, with D hard to call. The sample comprised naive CD4+ T cells from PBMCs. Described subset: CD45RA+ positively selected. The TCR sequence derives from a young man in good health. Some clones in this sample may be carry-over from other donors' samples. CDR3 amino acids: CASRALPRGNTIYF. In nucleotides, the CDR3 is TGTGCCAGCAGAGCATTACCACGGGGAAACACCATATATTTT.